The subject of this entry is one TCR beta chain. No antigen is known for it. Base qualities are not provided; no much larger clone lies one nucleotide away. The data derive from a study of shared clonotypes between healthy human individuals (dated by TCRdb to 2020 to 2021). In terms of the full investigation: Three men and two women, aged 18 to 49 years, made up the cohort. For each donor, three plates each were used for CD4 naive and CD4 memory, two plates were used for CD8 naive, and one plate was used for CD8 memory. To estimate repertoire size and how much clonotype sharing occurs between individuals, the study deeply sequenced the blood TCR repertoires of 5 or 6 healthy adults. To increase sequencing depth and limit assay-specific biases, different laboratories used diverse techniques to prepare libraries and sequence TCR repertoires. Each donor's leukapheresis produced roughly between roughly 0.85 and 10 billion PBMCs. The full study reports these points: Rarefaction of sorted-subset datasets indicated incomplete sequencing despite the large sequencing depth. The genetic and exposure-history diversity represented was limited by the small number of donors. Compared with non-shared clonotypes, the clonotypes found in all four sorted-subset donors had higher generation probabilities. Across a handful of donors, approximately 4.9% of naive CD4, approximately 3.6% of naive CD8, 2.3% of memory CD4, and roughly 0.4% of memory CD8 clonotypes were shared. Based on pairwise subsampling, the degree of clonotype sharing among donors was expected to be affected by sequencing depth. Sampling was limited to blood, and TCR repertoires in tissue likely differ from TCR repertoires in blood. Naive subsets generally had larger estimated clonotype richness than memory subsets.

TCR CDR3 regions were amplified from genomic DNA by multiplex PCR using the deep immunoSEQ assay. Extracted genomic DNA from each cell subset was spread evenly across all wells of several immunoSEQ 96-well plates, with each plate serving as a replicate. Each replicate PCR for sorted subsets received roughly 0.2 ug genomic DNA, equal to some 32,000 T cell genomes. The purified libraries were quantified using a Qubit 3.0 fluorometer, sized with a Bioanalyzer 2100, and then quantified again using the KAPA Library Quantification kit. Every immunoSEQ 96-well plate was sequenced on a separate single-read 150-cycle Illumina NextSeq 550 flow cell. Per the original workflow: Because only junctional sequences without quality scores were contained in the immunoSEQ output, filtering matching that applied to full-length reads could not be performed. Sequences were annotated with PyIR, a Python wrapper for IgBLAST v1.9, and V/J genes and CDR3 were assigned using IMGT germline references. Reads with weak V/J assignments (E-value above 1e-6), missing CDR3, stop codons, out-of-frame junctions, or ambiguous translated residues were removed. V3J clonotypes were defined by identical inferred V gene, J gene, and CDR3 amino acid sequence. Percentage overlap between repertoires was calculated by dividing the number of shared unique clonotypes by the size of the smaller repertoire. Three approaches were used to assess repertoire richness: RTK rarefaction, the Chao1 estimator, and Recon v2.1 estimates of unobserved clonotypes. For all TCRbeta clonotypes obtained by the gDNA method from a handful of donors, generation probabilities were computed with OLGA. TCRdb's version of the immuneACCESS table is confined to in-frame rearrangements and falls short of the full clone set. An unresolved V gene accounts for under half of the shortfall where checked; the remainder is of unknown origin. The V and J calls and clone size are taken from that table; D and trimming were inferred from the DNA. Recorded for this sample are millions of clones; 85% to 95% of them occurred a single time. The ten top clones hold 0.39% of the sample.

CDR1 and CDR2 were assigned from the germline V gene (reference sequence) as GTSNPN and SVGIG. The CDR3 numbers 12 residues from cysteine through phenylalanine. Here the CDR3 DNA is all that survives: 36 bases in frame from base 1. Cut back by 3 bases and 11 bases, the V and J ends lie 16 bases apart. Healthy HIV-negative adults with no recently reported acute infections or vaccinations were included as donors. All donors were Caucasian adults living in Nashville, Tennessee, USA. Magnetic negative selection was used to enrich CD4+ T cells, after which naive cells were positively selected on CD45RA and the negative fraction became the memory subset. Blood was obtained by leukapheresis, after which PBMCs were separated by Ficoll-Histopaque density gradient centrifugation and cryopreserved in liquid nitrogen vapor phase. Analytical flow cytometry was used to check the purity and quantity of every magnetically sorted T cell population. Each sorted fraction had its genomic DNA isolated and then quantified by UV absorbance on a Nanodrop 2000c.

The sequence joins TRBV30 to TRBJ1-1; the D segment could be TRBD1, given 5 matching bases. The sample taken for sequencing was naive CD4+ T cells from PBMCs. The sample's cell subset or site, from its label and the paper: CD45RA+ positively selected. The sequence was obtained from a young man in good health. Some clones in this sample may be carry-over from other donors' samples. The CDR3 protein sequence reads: CAWSPGPIAAFF. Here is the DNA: TGTGCCTGGAGCCCGGGGCCCATCGCGGCTTTCTTT. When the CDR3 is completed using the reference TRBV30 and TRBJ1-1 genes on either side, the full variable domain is SQTIHQWPATLVQPVGSPLSLECTVEGTSNPNLYWYRQAAGRGLQLLFYSVGIGQISSEVPQNLSASRPQDRQFILSSKKLLLSDSGFYLCAWSPGPIAAFFGQGTRLTVV.